The next 7 T cell receptor beta chains were all read from a single sample in a study of T cell changes during pregnancy in multiple sclerosis. Profiling relied on immunoSEQ multiplex PCR, and the TCRdb table lists in-frame clones only, not all of them. The sample contains roughly 54,000 clones, 92% of which appear only once. The source material was CD4+ T cells from peripheral blood mononuclear cells, sampled after pregnancy. The receptors shown here come from a female donor with multiple sclerosis, enrolled in a pregnancy study.

This clone has just a few counts. The rearrangement uses TRBV19 and TRBJ1-3; 10 bases line up with TRBD1. This CDR3 comprises 16 residues. Germline V CDR1 and CDR2: LNHDA, SQIVND (reference sequence). V lost 7 bases to trimming and J lost 3 bases; unmatched junction nucleotides: 9. The CDR3, as DNA: TGTGCCAGTACCACCCCCGGGACAGGGGTTGGAAACACCATATATTTT. Encoded protein: CASTTPGTGVGNTIYF.

The CDR3 is CASSFGVQETQYF. As DNA, the CDR3 is TGTGCCAGCAGCTTCGGAGTGCAAGAGACCCAGTACTTC. The chain links TRBV11-2 to TRBJ2-5; no reliable D call. Per the germline V gene, CDR1 is SGHAT and CDR2 is FQNNGV. Trimming stripped 3 bases from V and 2 bases from J, with 7 bases between. The CDR3 is made up of 13 amino acids.

This rearrangement joins TRBV5-1 to TRBJ2-4; TRBD2 might be the D (6 bases). V lost 7 bases, J lost 1 base, and 21 bases lay in between. This CDR3 spans 17 amino acids. CDR1 is SGHRS and CDR2 is YFSETQ in the germline V gene. The CDR3 protein is CASSESLGAGAKNIQYF. CDR3 nucleotide sequence: TGCGCCAGCTCCGAAAGTCTCGGGGCGGGGGCCAAAAACATTCAGTACTTC.

This sequence joins TRBV6-5 and TRBJ1-1; D perhaps matches TRBD1 (5 bases). Trimming stripped 7 bases from V and 1 base from J, with 13 bases between. Germline CDR1 and CDR2: MNHEY and SVGAGI. There are 14 residues in the CDR3. The CDR3 DNA follows: TGTGCCAGCACTCCTGCCAGGGAGAACACTGAAGCTTTCTTT. Protein product: CASTPARENTEAFF.

This sequence joins TRBV28 and TRBJ1-6, with D tentatively TRBD1 (6 bases). Looked up from germline, CDR1 is MDHEN and CDR2 is SYDVKM. The germline V and J ends were trimmed by 10 bases and 7 bases, with 20 bases remaining between them. This CDR3 is built from 15 residues. CDR3 region: CATAIVWQGNSPLHF. The CDR3 DNA is TGTGCCACCGCGATCGTGTGGCAGGGGAATTCACCCCTCCACTTT. Based on the CDR3 plus reference TRBV28 and TRBJ1-6, the full variable domain is DVKVTQSSRYLVKRTGEKVFLECVQDMDHENMFWYRQDPGLGLRLIYFSYDVKMKEKGDIPEGYSVSREKKERFSLILESASTNQTSMYLCATAIVWQGNSPLHFGNGTRLTVT.

This clone was counted once. The rearrangement joins TRBV4-2 to TRBJ2-3; 13 bases are shared with TRBD2. CDR1 LGHNA and CDR2 YNFKEQ come from the germline V gene. The CDR3 has 17 residues. With 4 bases clipped from V and 4 bases from J, the junction kept 8 bases outside the gene matches. CDR3 residues: CASSLGLAGVIADTQYF. For the CDR3, the DNA is TGTGCCAGCAGCCTCGGACTAGCGGGGGTTATCGCAGATACGCAGTATTTT.

V is TRBV18 and J is TRBJ2-2, with TRBD2 as a possible D gene (6 bases). The CDR3 covers 15 residues. Looked up from germline, CDR1 is KGHSH and CDR2 is LQKENI. V was clipped by 5 bases and J by 3 bases, with 13 bases between them. In nucleotides, the CDR3 is TGTGCCAGCTCATCGGGACTTCTCGACACCGGGGAGCTGTTTTTT. It is translated as CASSSGLLDTGELFF.